What follows describes a single T cell receptor (beta chain). The sample belongs to a study of T cell responses to AZD1222 COVID-19 vaccine. Some clones are missing from TCRdb's copy, which holds only in-frame ones; the method was immunoSEQ multiplex PCR. In the table there are 130,000 to 150,000 clones, about 91% of which are singletons. CDR1 MNHEY and CDR2 SVGAGI come from the germline V gene. This CDR3 is 12 amino acids long. V was trimmed by 5 bases and J by 6 bases, leaving 5 bases between them. The chain has TRBV6-5 and TRBJ1-6; no clear D gene. The receptor was derived from an adult in good health. The sequences come from peripheral blood, collected on day 0 of MenACWY control vaccination. CDR3 in amino acids: CASSPSNSPLHF. The CDR3 DNA reads TGTGCCAGCAGTCCCTCTAATTCACCCCTCCACTTT.